This T cell receptor (beta chain) was sequenced in a study of Tregs in tolerant kidney transplant recipients. General study results and limits: Biological reproducibility was not directly addressed, but technical replication error appeared minimal. Findings come from small patient numbers and require larger validation. Tregs expanded with activated donor B cells seemed most donor-specific.

Germline V gene data show CDR1 as MNHNS and CDR2 as SASEGT. The CDR3 extends over 15 amino acids. V lost 0 bases, J lost 3 bases, and 12 bases lay in between. This table comes from immunoSEQ multiplex PCR, and its TCRdb copy is limited to in-frame clones, with some not included. Of tens of thousands of clones detected, approximately 90% appear once; the ten largest clones hold roughly 5%. Remarks on this clone: The antigen is not known.

Unstimulated regulatory T cells (CD4+CD25+CD127-), CD4+CD25- non-regulatory cells, CD4 and CD8 cells were FACS-sorted from thawed PBMCs. The receptor was derived from a human donor in good health. Source material: CD8+ T cells from blood. This chain joins TRBV6-1 and TRBJ2-7; D unclear. CDR3 DNA: TGTGCCAGCAGTGAAGCCCTGAGAGATCTCTACGAGCAGTACTTC. Translated: CASSEALRDLYEQYF.